The next 29 T cell receptor beta chains were all read from a single sample in a study of shared clonotypes between healthy human individuals. The repertoire was sequenced with immunoSEQ multiplex PCR; TCRdb's copy has only in-frame clones and lacks some. Of about 2.4 million clones listed, roughly 93% are singletons. The source material was naive CD4+ T cells from PBMCs. The subset denotes: CD45RA+ positively selected. These receptors came from a man aged 18 to 30 in good health. Some clones in this sample may be carry-over from other donors' samples.

The V call is TRBV2, the J call TRBJ2-7; TRBD1 aligns across 8 bases. The CDR3 is 12 amino acids. Germline V gene data show CDR1 as SNHLY and CDR2 as FYNNEI. J lost 5 bases, V lost 6 bases, and 3 bases had no gene match. Written as DNA, the CDR3 is TGTGCCAGCAGCCGACAGGGGAACGAGCAGTACTTC. It codes for CASSRQGNEQYF.

V gene TRBV7-9 combines with J gene TRBJ1-3; D might be TRBD1 (6 bases). The V gene lost 5 bases and the J gene lost 0 bases, with 14 bases spanning the gap. CDR1 is SEHNR and CDR2 is FQNEAQ in the germline V gene (reference sequence). The CDR3 loop spans 16 amino acids. Written as DNA, the CDR3 is TGTGCCAGCAGCGCCGACAGGACGAGCTCTGGAAACACCATATATTTT. This sequence encodes CASSADRTSSGNTIYF.

The chain employs TRBV7-8 and TRBJ2-5, with TRBD2 identical over 13 bases. Germline CDR1 and CDR2: SGHVS and FQNEAQ. The CDR3 has 16 residues. V gave up 5 bases and J gave up 4 bases; unmatched junction bases: 7. In DNA form, the CDR3 reads TGTGCCAGCAGCGGCAGGACTAGCGGGAGTGCAGAGACCCAGTACTTC. It specifies CASSGRTSGSAETQYF.

CDR3 sequence reads: CASKKDGPSEQYF. The CDR3 nucleotides read TGTGCCAGCAAAAAAGACGGACCCTCGGAGCAGTACTTC. The chain has TRBV6-5 and TRBJ2-7; unclear D gene. Germline CDR1 and CDR2: MNHEY and SVGAGI. CDR3 length: 13 residues. V shed 7 bases and J shed 7 bases, with 17 bases lying between them.

The chain has TRBV6-1 and TRBJ2-7; TRBD2 matches 9 bases. CDR3 length: 14 amino acids. Germline CDR1 reads MNHNS; CDR2 reads SASEGT. J lost 2 bases, V lost 8 bases, and 7 bases had no gene match. The CDR3 is CASPGLASPYEQYF. CDR3 nucleotides: TGTGCCAGCCCGGGACTAGCCTCACCCTACGAGCAGTACTTC.

Regarding this clone: Other DNA sequences in the sample encode the same CDR3. The chain combines TRBV5-1 with TRBJ2-7; D is unresolved. Deletions cut 0 bases from V and 2 bases from J, with 9 bases between. The CDR3 extends over 14 amino acids. The germline CDR1 and CDR2 sequences are SGHRS and YFSETQ. CDR3 coding DNA: TGCGCCAGCAGCTTGGAAGGAAGCGCCTACGAGCAGTACTTC. Translating it yields CASSLEGSAYEQYF.

The chain carries TRBV29-1 and TRBJ2-3, with 8 nucleotides matching TRBD2. Per the germline V gene, CDR1 is SQVTM and CDR2 is ANQGSEA. V trimming: 8 bases; J trimming: 5 bases; junction bases outside the gene matches: 9. The CDR3 spans 13 residues. Here the CDR3 DNA reads TGCAGCTCATCCGGGAGGGTGGTAGATACGCAGTATTTT. Protein: CSSSGRVVDTQYF.

This chain connects TRBV2 to TRBJ1-4, with D possibly matching TRBD1 (6 bases). Germline-derived CDR1 and CDR2 are SNHLY and FYNNEI. V was trimmed by 6 bases and J by 8 bases, leaving 13 bases between them. This CDR3 has 13 residues. The CDR3 protein is CASRGDIREKLFF. CDR3 bases: TGTGCCAGCAGGGGGGACATACGGGAAAAACTGTTTTTT. The full variable domain, rest sourced from reference TRBV2 and TRBJ1-4, is EPEVTQTPSHQVTQMGQEVILRCVPISNHLYFYWYRQILGQKVEFLVSFYNNEISEKSEIFDDQFSVERPDGSNFTLKIRSTKLEDSAMYFCASRGDIREKLFFGSGTQLSVL.

The V gene is TRBV5-1, the J gene TRBJ2-1; D perhaps matches TRBD2 (5 bases). The CDR3 has 15 amino acids. Germline V gene lookup returns CDR1 SGHRS and CDR2 YFSETQ. V was cut by 2 bases and J by 0 bases, with 9 bases left in between. DNA of the CDR3: TGCGCCAGCAGCTTAGCGGATGTCTCCTACAATGAGCAGTTCTTC. Its translation: CASSLADVSYNEQFF.

The rearrangement links TRBV5-1 to TRBJ2-7; tentatively, D is TRBD2 (5 bases). This CDR3 region has 13 residues. V lost 4 bases and J 9 bases, leaving 17 bases between the germline ends. Germline V gene sequence: CDR1 SGHRS, CDR2 YFSETQ. The CDR3 loop is CASSPDPPAGQYF. In DNA, the CDR3 is TGCGCCAGCAGCCCCGATCCCCCGGCGGGGCAGTACTTC. The whole variable domain, filled in from reference TRBV5-1 and TRBJ2-7, reads KAGVTQTPRYLIKTRGQQVTLSCSPISGHRSVSWYQQTPGQGLQFLFEYFSETQRNKGNFPGRFSGRQFSNSRSEMNVSTLELGDSALYLCASSPDPPAGQYFGPGTRLTVT.

V and J are TRBV10-3 and TRBJ2-7; 8 bases are a match to TRBD1. Losses at the gene ends were 10 bases for V and 5 bases for J; bases not matched to a gene: 16. Germline V CDR1 and CDR2: ENHRY, SYGVKD. The CDR3 runs to 15 residues. CDR3 loop: CATMQGALIGDEQYF. CDR3 DNA: TGTGCCACTATGCAGGGGGCTCTTATTGGGGACGAGCAGTACTTC.

CDR3 sequence: CASSPGGVRQETQYF. For the CDR3, the DNA is TGTGCCAGCAGCCCTGGGGGGGTCCGGCAAGAGACCCAGTACTTC. V gene TRBV7-7 combines with J gene TRBJ2-5; 7 nucleotides align to TRBD2. The CDR3 contains 15 residues. V dropped 5 bases and J dropped 2; count of bases not matched to a gene: 8. The germline V gene encodes CDR1 SSHAT and CDR2 FNYEAQ (reference sequence). Full variable domain (outside the CDR3, taken from reference TRBV7-7 and TRBJ2-5): GAGVSQSPRYKVTKRGQDVTLRCDPISSHATLYWYQQALGQGPEFLTYFNYEAQPDKSGLPSDRFSAERPEGSISTLTIQRTEQRDSAMYRCASSPGGVRQETQYFGPGTRLLVL.

The chain has TRBV28 and TRBJ2-1; 7 positions agree with TRBD2. CDR3 length equals 13 residues. CDR1 is MDHEN, CDR2 SYDVKM, per germline. The trim removed 8 bases at V and 4 bases at J, leaving 5 bases unmatched. The CDR3 loop reads CASQTGGYNEQFF. CDR3 nucleotide sequence: TGTGCCAGCCAGACGGGGGGATACAATGAGCAGTTCTTC.

The chain employs TRBV7-8 and TRBJ2-1; TRBD2 aligns across 11 bases. Germline loops: CDR1 SGHVS, CDR2 FQNEAQ. This CDR3 contains 16 residues. Trimming removed 1 base from V and 7 bases from J; junction bases left unmatched: 6. The CDR3 here is CASSLVTSGKRNEQFF. The CDR3, as DNA: TGTGCCAGCAGCTTAGTGACTAGCGGGAAGAGAAATGAGCAGTTCTTC. Drawing the rest from reference TRBV7-8 and TRBJ2-1, the complete variable domain is GAGVSQSPRYKVAKRGQDVALRCDPISGHVSLFWYQQALGQGPEFLTYFQNEAQLDKSGLPSDRFFAERPEGSVSTLKIQRTQQEDSAVYLCASSLVTSGKRNEQFFGPGTRLTVL.

This chain's CDR3 is CASSPAGLNTGELFF. For the CDR3, the DNA is TGTGCCAGCTCACCTGCAGGGTTGAACACCGGGGAGCTGTTTTTT. The V gene is TRBV18, the J gene TRBJ2-2; perhaps TRBD1 as D (5 bases). The germline V and J ends were trimmed by 3 bases and 1 base, with 9 bases remaining between them. The germline gives CDR1 KGHSH, CDR2 LQKENI. This CDR3 spans 15 amino acids.

The sample holds a few counts of this clone. The rearrangement uses TRBV7-6 and TRBJ1-1, with D unclear. The V gene's germline CDR1 is SGHVS and CDR2 FNYEAQ. The germline V and J ends were trimmed by 0 bases and 2 bases, with 7 bases remaining between them. The CDR3 is made up of 14 amino acids. In nucleotides, the CDR3 is TGTGCCAGCAGCTTAGCTCCAGGAAACACTGAAGCTTTCTTT. Its translation is CASSLAPGNTEAFF.

The CDR3 nucleotides read TGTGCCAGTAGTATCGTTCCAGGGCGCGCGGGAGATGAGCAGTTCTTC. Protein sequence: CASSIVPGRAGDEQFF. The V call is TRBV19, the J call TRBJ2-1; TRBD2 aligns across 7 bases. There are 16 residues in the CDR3. Germline-derived CDR1 and CDR2 are LNHDA and SQIVND (reference sequence). V was pared by 3 bases and J by 8 bases, with 13 bases of the junction left unmatched.

The chain combines TRBV10-2 with TRBJ1-2, with 7 positions matching TRBD1. Per the germline V gene, CDR1 is WSHSY and CDR2 is SAAADI. V gave up 6 bases and J gave up 7 bases; unmatched junction bases: 8. CDR3 size: 13 residues. The CDR3 DNA reads as TGCGCCAGCAGAGAGGTGGCAGGGGGTGGCTACACCTTC. As protein: CASREVAGGGYTF.

The chain has TRBV4-1 and TRBJ2-1; D possibly corresponds to TRBD1 (5 bases). The CDR3 is made up of 18 amino acids. Per germline, CDR1 MGHRA and CDR2 YSYEKL. The V end lost 0 bases, the J end lost 6 bases, and 21 bases lay between the germline ends. CDR3 bases: TGCGCCAGCAGCCAAGACCTGCTTGACAGTCTGCGCTTCAATGAGCAGTTCTTC. Residues: CASSQDLLDSLRFNEQFF.

J is TRBJ2-5 and V is TRBV2; D possibly corresponds to TRBD2 (5 bases). Germline V gives CDR1 SNHLY, CDR2 FYNNEI. The CDR3 length is 12 residues. Trimming removed 9 bases from V and 0 bases from J, with 8 bases in between. The CDR3 bases are TGTGCCAGTGACGGGAACCAAGAGACCCAGTACTTC. Encoded protein: CASDGNQETQYF.

This chain joins TRBV18 and TRBJ2-5, with D maybe TRBD1 (5 bases). CDR3 size: 16 residues. The V gene's germline CDR1 is KGHSH and CDR2 LQKENI. Trimming left V 0 bases short and J 4 bases short, with 15 bases between. CDR3 protein: CASSPPQGNIRETQYF. The CDR3 coding sequence is TGTGCCAGCTCACCACCGCAGGGTAATATACGAGAGACCCAGTACTTC. The full variable domain, rest sourced from reference TRBV18 and TRBJ2-5, is NAGVMQNPRHLVRRRGQEARLRCSPMKGHSHVYWYRQLPEEGLKFMVYLQKENIIDESGMPKERFSAEFPKEGPSILRIQQVVRGDSAAYFCASSPPQGNIRETQYFGPGTRLLVL.

The chain uses TRBV6-1 and TRBJ2-1; D is unresolved. The V and J ends lost 1 base and 7 bases respectively, with 11 bases between them. CDR1 MNHNS and CDR2 SASEGT come from the germline V gene. CDR3 length equals 14 residues. The CDR3 DNA reads as TGTGCCAGCAGTGAAGGTAGGCTGGGGAATGAGCAGTTCTTC. Translation: CASSEGRLGNEQFF.

V gene TRBV28 combines with J gene TRBJ2-1; D remains ambiguous. Between the trimmed V and J ends, which lost 6 bases and 0 bases, there was a span of 9 bases. Germline CDR1 and CDR2: MDHEN and SYDVKM. The CDR3 sequence is 14 residues long. CDR3 in amino acids: CASRGRSSYNEQFF. CDR3 nucleotides: TGTGCCAGCAGAGGACGTAGCTCCTACAATGAGCAGTTCTTC. The complete variable domain, with remaining parts taken from reference TRBV28 and TRBJ2-1, reads DVKVTQSSRYLVKRTGEKVFLECVQDMDHENMFWYRQDPGLGLRLIYFSYDVKMKEKGDIPEGYSVSREKKERFSLILESASTNQTSMYLCASRGRSSYNEQFFGPGTRLTVL.

This chain joins TRBV6-1 and TRBJ2-3; D gene ambiguous. CDR1 is MNHNS and CDR2 is SASEGT in the germline V gene. V lost 4 bases and J 5 bases, leaving 16 bases between the germline ends. This CDR3 is built from 15 residues. This chain's CDR3 is CASSARKSPGDTQYF. CDR3 bases: TGTGCCAGCAGTGCCCGGAAGAGTCCTGGAGATACGCAGTATTTT.

This clone was counted once. The chain has TRBV28 and TRBJ1-2, with 10 bases identical to TRBD1. The CDR3 extends over 13 amino acids. The germline V gene has CDR1 MDHEN and CDR2 SYDVKM. The V and J ends lost 6 bases and 4 bases, in that order; junction bases with no gene match: 2. CDR3 residues: CASRTGGVYGYTF. The CDR3 coding sequence is TGTGCCAGCAGGACAGGGGGCGTCTATGGCTACACCTTC.

This chain links TRBV5-1 with TRBJ2-5, with 12 bases that match TRBD2. The CDR3 consists of 17 residues. Germline V gives CDR1 SGHRS, CDR2 YFSETQ. V was pared by 2 bases and J by 5 bases, with 10 bases of the junction left unmatched. The CDR3 protein is CASSFYLAGGPRETQYF. The CDR3 nucleotides are TGCGCCAGCAGCTTTTACCTAGCGGGAGGGCCGAGGGAGACCCAGTACTTC.

DNA for the CDR3: TGCACCAGCAGCCAAGATAGGGCGGAGAGGGCCGGCTTATACGAGCAGTACTTC. Protein sequence: CTSSQDRAERAGLYEQYF. V gene TRBV1 combines with J gene TRBJ2-7; no DNA check was done on the table's D call, TRBD2. TRBV1 is described as a pseudogene. CDR3 length: 18 residues.

The rearrangement links TRBV7-9 to TRBJ1-4; no clear D gene. Between the trimmed V and J ends, which lost 5 bases and 8 bases, there was a span of 12 bases. Per the germline V gene, CDR1 is SEHNR and CDR2 is FQNEAQ (reference sequence). The CDR3 loop spans 13 amino acids. The CDR3 DNA reads as TGTGCCAGCAGCCGCGCGGGGAAGGAAAAACTGTTTTTT. It specifies CASSRAGKEKLFF.

The chain combines TRBV5-5 with TRBJ2-6; unclear D gene. The CDR3 extends over 17 amino acids. Between the trimmed V and J ends, which lost 7 bases and 5 bases, there was a span of 22 bases. Germline V CDR1 and CDR2: SGHKS, YYEKEE (reference sequence). In DNA form, the CDR3 reads TGTGCCAGCGCAAAAACTGTCGCACAAAGTCGGGCCAACGTCCTGACTTTC. This codes for CASAKTVAQSRANVLTF.